The clone carrying this T cell receptor beta chain was recorded at least ten times. The data derive from a study of T-cell reconstitution after alpha-beta-depleted transplantation in children. V lost 1 base, J lost 1 base, and 7 bases stayed unmatched. Germline values: CDR1 SGHRS, CDR2 YFSETQ. CDR3 length: 16 amino acids. For TCRbeta, the library was prepared with unique molecular identifiers. TCRdb itself ran the PCR reads through MiXCR, one entry per CDR3 protein. The sample lists about 230,000 distinct CDR3 sequences; more than 10% were seen once. The receptor was isolated from a human donor who donated a stem cell graft to a child with acute lymphoblastic leukemia. Material: PBMCs from the stem cell graft donor, obtained from the stem cell graft. The V gene is TRBV5-1, the J gene TRBJ2-7, with TRBD2 matching over 8 bases. DNA for the CDR3: TGCGCCAGCAGCTTGTCCAGCGGGAGTCCATCCTACGAGCAGTACTTC. Translating gives CASSLSSGSPSYEQYF.